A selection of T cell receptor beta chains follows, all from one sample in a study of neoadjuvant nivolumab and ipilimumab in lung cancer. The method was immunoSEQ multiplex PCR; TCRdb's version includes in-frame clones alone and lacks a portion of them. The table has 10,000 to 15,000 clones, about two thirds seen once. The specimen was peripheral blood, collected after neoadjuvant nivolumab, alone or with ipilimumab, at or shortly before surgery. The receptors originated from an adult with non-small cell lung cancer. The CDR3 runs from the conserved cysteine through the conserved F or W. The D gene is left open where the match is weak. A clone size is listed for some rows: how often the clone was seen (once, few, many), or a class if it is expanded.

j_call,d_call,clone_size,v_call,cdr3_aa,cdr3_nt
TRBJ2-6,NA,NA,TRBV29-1,CSVAGDSSGANVLTF,TGCAGCGTTGCGGGGGACTCCTCTGGGGCCAACGTCCTGACTTTC
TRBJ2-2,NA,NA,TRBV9,CASSVVPDREDTGELFF,TGTGCCAGCAGCGTAGTTCCCGACAGGGAGGACACCGGGGAGCTGTTTTTT
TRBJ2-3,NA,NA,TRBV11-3,CASSLKTDTQYF,TGTGCCAGCAGCTTAAAAACAGATACGCAGTATTTT
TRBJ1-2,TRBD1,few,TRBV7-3,CASSFTGGDYGYTF,TGTGCCAGCAGCTTTACAGGGGGAGACTATGGCTACACCTTC
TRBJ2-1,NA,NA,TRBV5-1,CASSLAVGGTYEQFF,TGCGCCAGCAGCTTGGCCGTCGGGGGCACATACGAGCAGTTCTTC
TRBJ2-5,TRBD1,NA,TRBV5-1,CASSLDRGEQETQYF,TGCGCCAGCAGCTTGGACAGGGGAGAGCAAGAGACCCAGTACTTC
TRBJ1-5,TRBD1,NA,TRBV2,CASSGTGVGGQPQHF,TGTGCCAGCAGTGGGACAGGGGTCGGAGGTCAGCCCCAGCATTTT
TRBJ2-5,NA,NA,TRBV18,CASSPLPQGRETQYF,TGTGCCAGCTCACCACTCCCCCAGGGGAGAGAGACCCAGTACTTC
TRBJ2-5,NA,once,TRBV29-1,CSVPGAAAQETQYF,TGCAGCGTCCCCGGGGCAGCTGCCCAAGAGACCCAGTACTTC
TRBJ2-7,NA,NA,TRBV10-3,CAISDLREQYF,TGTGCCATCAGTGATCTCCGTGAGCAGTACTTC
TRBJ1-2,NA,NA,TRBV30,CAWSLGRGIYGYTF,TGTGCCTGGAGTCTCGGCCGGGGGATCTATGGCTACACCTTC
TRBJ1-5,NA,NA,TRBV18,CASSSRDDQPQHF,TGTGCCAGCTCATCCCGGGACGACCAGCCCCAGCATTTT
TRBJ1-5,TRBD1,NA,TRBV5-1,CASSPGTGATGNQPQHF,TGCGCCAGCAGCCCCGGGACAGGGGCGACCGGCAATCAGCCCCAGCATTTT
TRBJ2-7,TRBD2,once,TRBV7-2,CASSLTLAGAYEQYF,TGTGCCAGCAGCCTAACACTAGCGGGGGCCTACGAGCAGTACTTC
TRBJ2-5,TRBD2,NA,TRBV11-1,CASSLPGGLDQETQYF,TGTGCCAGCAGCCTCCCGGGGGGTTTAGACCAAGAGACCCAGTACTTC
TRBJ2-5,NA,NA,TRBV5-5,CASSLSRGQETQYF,TGTGCCAGCAGCCTCTCACGGGGCCAAGAGACCCAGTACTTC
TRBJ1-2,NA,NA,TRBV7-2,CASSSGHQPNYGYTF,TGTGCCAGCAGCTCGGGACACCAACCCAACTATGGCTACACCTTC
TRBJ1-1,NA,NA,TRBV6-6,CASSFKRGEPNTEAFF,TGTGCCAGCAGTTTCAAACGCGGGGAGCCGAACACTGAAGCTTTCTTT
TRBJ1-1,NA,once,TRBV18,CASSPITSNTEAFF,TGTGCCAGCTCACCAATCACGTCAAACACTGAAGCTTTCTTT
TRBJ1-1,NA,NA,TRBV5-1,CASSFVSPGETEAFF,TGCGCCAGCAGCTTCGTCTCGCCGGGGGAGACTGAAGCTTTCTTT
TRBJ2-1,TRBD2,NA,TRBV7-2,CASSLGLAGYNEQFF,TGTGCCAGCAGCTTGGGACTAGCGGGGTACAATGAGCAGTTCTTC
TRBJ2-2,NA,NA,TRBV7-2,CASSPAGGTNTGELFF,TGTGCCAGCAGCCCCGCTGGCGGGACCAACACCGGGGAGCTGTTTTTT
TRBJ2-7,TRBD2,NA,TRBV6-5,CASSGLAGGYEQYF,TGTGCCAGCAGCGGACTAGCGGGAGGTTACGAGCAGTACTTC
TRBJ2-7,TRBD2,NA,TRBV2,CASSKSASGTYEQYF,TGTGCCAGCAGTAAAAGCGCTAGCGGTACCTACGAGCAGTACTTC
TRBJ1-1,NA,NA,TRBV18,CASSRGAPAAEAFF,TGTGCCAGCTCACGGGGGGCGCCCGCCGCTGAAGCTTTCTTT
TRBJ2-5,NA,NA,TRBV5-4,CASSLAAEETQYF,TGTGCCAGCAGCTTGGCCGCGGAAGAGACCCAGTACTTC